This entry describes one T cell receptor beta chain. Other DNA sequences of this sample code for an identical CDR3. These data belong to a study of T cell changes during pregnancy in multiple sclerosis. Germline V lookup: CDR1 SGHRS, CDR2 YFSETQ. V was cut by 0 bases and J by 0 bases, with 9 bases left in between. The CDR3 totals 15 residues. Profiled with immunoSEQ multiplex PCR; TCRdb holds only in-frame clones, not every one. The table records more than 85,000 clones, 94% of them present only once. This clonotype originated in a female donor in good health, enrolled as a control in a pregnancy study. The sequencing used peripheral blood, collected after pregnancy. The gene calls are TRBV5-1 and TRBJ1-1; D is uncertain. The CDR3 region has the DNA TGCGCCAGCAGCTTGGGACTAGGGCTGAACACTGAAGCTTTCTTT. Translated: CASSLGLGLNTEAFF. The full variable domain, with the rest looked up from reference TRBV5-1 and TRBJ1-1, is KAGVTQTPRYLIKTRGQQVTLSCSPISGHRSVSWYQQTPGQGLQFLFEYFSETQRNKGNFPGRFSGRQFSNSRSEMNVSTLELGDSALYLCASSLGLGLNTEAFFGQGTRLTVV.